This T cell receptor (beta chain) was captured in a study of blood T cell repertoires in COVID-19 (dated by TCRdb to the early 2020s). Regarding the study in general: Collaborator samples came from the United States, Italy and Spain and covered acute and convalescent phases of COVID-19. The material from the prospective study consisted of cDNA or gDNA derived from T cells, B-cell-depleted T cells, or PBMCs. Deeply sampled blood TCRbeta repertoires from subjects exposed to, actively infected with, or recovered from COVID-19 were included in the dataset. The repertoires were made available in a free public database intended to serve as a resource for research on the immune response to SARS-CoV-2. The samples were drawn from the first 160 participants of the ongoing ImmuneRACE study and from 1,254 subjects provided by 6 global collaborators. The sample metadata nearly always contained a de-identified subject ID, COVID-19 status, age in years and sex. Where available, HLA class I and class II types were obtained from metadata supplied by the sample provider rather than from assay-based typing.

Collaborating institutions collected whole blood in K2EDTA tubes following their own protocols. For TCRbeta analysis, collaborators shipped samples as frozen whole blood, isolated PBMCs, or DNA extracted from either of those sample types. The immunoSEQ Assay, a bias-controlled multiplex PCR, was used to amplify TCRbeta CDR3 regions from genomic DNA. The authors processed their data as follows. Within the assay, amplification of reference gene primers was used to estimate how many nucleated cells each sample contained. To quantify the absolute abundance of each unique TCRbeta CDR3 rearrangement, sequence reads were collapsed and filtered. Productive Simpson clonality was computed per sample as the square root of Simpson's diversity index over productive rearrangements. TCRdb stores this immuneACCESS table with in-frame sequences only. Part of the clones is absent; in the studies checked, under half of the shortfall reflects unresolved V genes, and no reason is known for the rest. That table furnishes V, J and clone size, whereas the DNA furnished D and trimming. Recorded for this sample are 40,000 to 50,000 clones; around 87% of them occurred a single time. The ten top clones hold 15% to 20% of the sample.

What the research found in general, with its limitations: Clinical and demographic metadata were provided uncurated, with the amount varying by source and participant.

With respect to this clone: Its recognized antigen is unknown. Per-base qualities were not stored, and no clone one base away is much larger.

This TCR derives from a human donor in a cohort sampled during active COVID-19. The sample was peripheral blood.

The DNA sequence is TGTGCCAGCAGCTCACCGGGAAGACCTGAAGCTTTCTTT. Protein translation: CASSSPGRPEAFF. This sequence uses TRBV5-4 and TRBJ1-1; no D gene is confidently identified. The CDR3 runs 13 residues from the cysteine to the phenylalanine. The kept DNA is CDR3 alone, 39 bases in frame from the first base. The germline ends are 12 bases apart after V is trimmed by 3 bases and J by 6 bases. The germline V gene (reference sequence) specifies SGHNT as CDR1 and YYREEE as CDR2.